The clone carrying this T cell receptor (beta chain) was detected only a few times. This PCR relied on a set of 60 Vbeta primers and 13 Jbeta primers. Profiled with immunoSEQ multiplex PCR; TCRdb holds only in-frame clones, not every one. The sample shows over 200,000 clones, just over 75% of them seen only once. The data were taken from a study of cytomegalovirus exposure and HLA in healthy donors. In germline, CDR1 is SGDLS, CDR2 YYNGEE. This CDR3 contains 15 residues. Trimming cost V 3 bases and J 3 bases; bases outside gene matches: 5. The chain uses TRBV9 and TRBJ2-2, with 7 bases fitting TRBD1. Sequenced input: PBMCs. This sequence originates from a woman in her sixties or seventies in good health and CMV-seropositive. The CDR3, as DNA: TGTGCCAGCAGCGCTAGACAGGGAGACACCGGGGAGCTGTTTTTT. It is translated as CASSARQGDTGELFF.